This T cell receptor (beta chain) was recovered during a study of Graves' ophthalmopathy and Graves' hyperthyroidism. Study as a whole: The authors defined stable hyperthyroidism as no ophthalmopathy within 18 months of follow-up.

CDR3 regions of TCR beta were amplified from RNA transcripts. RT-PCR in the first round used HTBI primers; a second-round multiplex PCR followed. TCRdb used MiXCR to reprocess the multiplex PCR reads, holding one entry per CDR3 protein. The sample shows around 1,000,000 distinct CDR3 sequences, about two fifths of them seen only once. The germline gives CDR1 SEHNR, CDR2 FQNEAQ (reference sequence). V lost 7 bases to trimming and J lost 7 bases; unmatched junction nucleotides: 9. The CDR3 covers 13 residues. Study conclusions and caveats: Distinction of ophthalmopathy from stable hyperthyroidism by a 13-signature model reached approximately 88% sensitivity and 81.08% specificity. Most thyroid clonotypes with frequency above 0.001 were detected in blood too.

Regarding this clonotype: Its antigen is not identified.

What was sequenced was peripheral blood or thyroid tissue (not recorded which). The clonotype comes from an adult man with Graves' hyperthyroidism. The chain combines TRBV7-9 with TRBJ1-2; 7 positions agree with TRBD1. CDR3 amino acids: CASTPQNRGGYTF. CDR3 in DNA: TGTGCCAGCACTCCACAGAACAGGGGTGGCTACACCTTC. The complete variable domain, with remaining parts taken from reference TRBV7-9 and TRBJ1-2, reads DTGVSQNPRHKITKRGQNVTFRCDPISEHNRLYWYRQTLGQGPEFLTYFQNEAQLEKSRLLSDRFSAERPKGSFSTLEIQRTEQGDSAMYLCASTPQNRGGYTFGSGTRLTVV.